This T cell receptor beta chain was captured by sequencing in a study of response to subunit inactivated influenza vaccine. Broader study findings: Few additional T cells are recruited per seasonal influenza vaccination, authors suggested.

This clonotype was observed a few times. The antigen is undetermined. From germline, CDR1 is SGDLS and CDR2 YYNGEE. Trimming shortened V by 0 bases and J by 3 bases, and 6 bases separated the two germline ends. The CDR3 spans 14 residues. TCRdb used MiXCR to reprocess the RT-PCR reads, holding one entry per CDR3 protein. The repertoire holds 700,000 to 800,000 distinct CDR3 sequences, around 20% seen once, with roughly 11% in the top ten. Sequences were derived from PBMCs from blood, sampled 4 to 6 days after vaccination. The clonotype comes from a man aged 45-65 years who received an inactivated influenza vaccine. J is TRBJ1-4 and V is TRBV9, with D hard to call. CDR3 residues: CASSVEAANEKLFF. Here the CDR3 DNA reads TGTGCCAGCAGCGTAGAGGCAGCTAATGAAAAACTGTTTTTT. Variable domain in full (rest from reference TRBV9 and TRBJ1-4): DSGVTQTPKHLITATGQRVTLRCSPRSGDLSVYWYQQSLDQGLQFLIQYYNGEERAKGNILERFSAQQFPDLHSELNLSSLELGDSALYFCASSVEAANEKLFFGSGTQLSVL.